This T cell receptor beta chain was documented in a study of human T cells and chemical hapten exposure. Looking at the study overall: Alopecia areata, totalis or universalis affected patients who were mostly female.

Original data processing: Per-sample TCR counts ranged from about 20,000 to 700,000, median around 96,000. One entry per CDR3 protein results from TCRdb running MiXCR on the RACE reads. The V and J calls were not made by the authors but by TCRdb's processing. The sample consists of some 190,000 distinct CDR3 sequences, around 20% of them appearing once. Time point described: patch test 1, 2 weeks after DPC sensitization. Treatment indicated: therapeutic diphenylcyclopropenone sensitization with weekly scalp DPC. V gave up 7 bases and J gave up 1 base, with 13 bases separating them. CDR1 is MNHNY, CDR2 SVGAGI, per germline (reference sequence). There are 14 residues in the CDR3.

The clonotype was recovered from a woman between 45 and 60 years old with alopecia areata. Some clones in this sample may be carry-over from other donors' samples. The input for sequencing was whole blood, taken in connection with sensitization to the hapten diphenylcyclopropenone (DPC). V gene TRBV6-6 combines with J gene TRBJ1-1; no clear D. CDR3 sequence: CASIRRNPNTEAFF. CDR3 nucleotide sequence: TGTGCCAGCATCAGACGGAATCCGAACACTGAAGCTTTCTTT.